Each of the 14 T cell receptor beta chains below was sequenced from the same sample in a study of breast tumors, draining lymph nodes, adjacent tissues. Breast cancer patients provided tissue from their axillary draining lymph nodes. TCRdb reprocessed the multiplex PCR reads with MiXCR, giving one entry per CDR3 protein. The sample yields 80,000 to 130,000 distinct CDR3 sequences, less than 25% seen once. The sequenced sample consisted of axillary lymph node tissue. These receptors all come from a female donor with breast cancer. Some clones in this sample may be carry-over from other donors' samples.

Concerning this clonotype: With a much larger clone just one base away, this may be a read error. V and J are TRBV30 and TRBJ1-6, with TRBD1 as a possible D gene (6 bases). The CDR3 loop spans 15 amino acids. Looked up from germline, CDR1 is GTSNPN and CDR2 is SVGIG (reference sequence). DNA for the CDR3: TGTGCCTGGAAGGGGACATACACCTATAATTCACCCTTCCACTTT. This translates into CAWKGTYTYNSPFHF.

This sequence joins TRBV10-3 and TRBJ1-1, with 7 positions matching TRBD1. V lost 3 bases, J lost 4 bases, and 11 bases stayed unmatched. This CDR3 comprises 16 residues. Germline V gene data show CDR1 as ENHRY and CDR2 as SYGVKD. The CDR3 region is CAISDNSDRVSTEAFF. The CDR3 region has the DNA TGTGCCATCAGTGACAACTCAGACAGGGTTAGCACTGAAGCTTTCTTT.

Note on this clonotype: Mismatch with germline at one junction end may stem from a read error. The chain employs TRBV10-3 and TRBJ1-2; possible D gene TRBD1, 5 bases. Germline CDR1 reads ENHRY; CDR2 reads SYGVKD. There are 15 residues in the CDR3. CDR3 nucleotides: TGTGCCATCACCGGGGACCCGACAGTGCCTATCAGCTACACTTTC. It codes for CAITGDPTVPISYTF.

This clonotype was observed a handful of times. The chain combines TRBV14 with TRBJ1-4, with D unclear. CDR3 length equals 16 residues. V lost 0 bases to trimming and J lost 0 bases, with 8 bases between them. Germline V gene sequence: CDR1 SGHDN, CDR2 FVKESK. The CDR3 is CASSQETGSTNEKLFF. DNA of the CDR3: TGTGCCAGCAGCCAAGAGACGGGTTCAACTAATGAAAAACTGTTTTTT. Full variable domain (remainder filled in from reference TRBV14 and TRBJ1-4): EAGVTQFPSHSVIEKGQTVTLRCDPISGHDNLYWYRRVMGKEIKFLLHFVKESKQDESGMPNNRFLAERTGGTYSTLKVQPAELEDSGVYFCASSQETGSTNEKLFFGSGTQLSVL.

This clonotype has more than one count but fewer than ten. This chain uses TRBV30 with TRBJ2-7, with 11 bases aligning to TRBD2. V shed 2 bases, J shed 6 bases, and the junction held 9 bases outside the gene matches. The CDR3 extends over 15 amino acids. Looked up from germline, CDR1 is GTSNPN and CDR2 is SVGIG (reference sequence). The DNA of the CDR3 is TGTGCCTGGAGTACCCGGGGGACTAGCGGCCCCGAGCAGTACTTC. Translation gives CAWSTRGTSGPEQYF.

This clonotype came up many times. This chain connects TRBV4-1 to TRBJ1-6; 9 bases are shared with TRBD1. Germline CDR1 and CDR2: MGHRA and YSYEKL. CDR3 length equals 15 residues. V dropped 0 bases and J dropped 10; count of bases not matched to a gene: 4. As DNA, the CDR3 is TGCGCCAGCAGCCAAGAGACAGGGGGATGGTCACCCCTCCACTTT. Its protein product is CASSQETGGWSPLHF.

Note on this clonotype: A read error may explain this, as a much larger clone is one base away. The chain joins TRBV19 to TRBJ2-7, with TRBD1 matching over 8 bases. Germline V gene sequence: CDR1 LNHDA, CDR2 SQIVND (reference sequence). The CDR3 has 13 residues. CDR3 sequence (DNA): TGTGCCAGTACCACAGGGGGAGGCTACGAGCAGCACTTC. It translates to CASTTGGGYEQHF.

This clonotype was detected only a few times. The V and J genes are TRBV7-8 and TRBJ1-1; maybe TRBD1 (6 bases). V lost 3 bases, J lost 0 bases, and 11 bases lay in between. In germline, CDR1 is SGHVS, CDR2 FQNEAQ. The CDR3 extends over 15 amino acids. CDR3 protein: CASSFLKGVNTEAFF. In nucleotides, the CDR3 is TGTGCCAGCAGCTTCCTAAAGGGGGTGAACACTGAAGCTTTCTTT.

This clonotype was found many times. This rearrangement joins TRBV7-3 to TRBJ1-2; D is possibly TRBD1 (6 bases). The CDR3 covers 18 residues. V lost 2 bases, J lost 3 bases, and 22 bases lay in between. Germline assignment: CDR1 SGHTA and CDR2 FQGTGA. The CDR3 sequence is CASSLRTGAGAYDYGYTF. In nucleotides, the CDR3 is TGTGCCAGCAGCTTACGGACGGGGGCAGGGGCGTATGACTATGGCTACACCTTC.

This clonotype was detected many times. The CDR3 is CASSSSPWMNSPLHF. CDR3 nucleotide sequence: TGCGCCAGCAGCTCCAGCCCTTGGATGAATTCACCCCTCCACTTT. The chain has TRBV5-1 and TRBJ1-6; D call uncertain. V gave up 3 bases and J gave up 7 bases, with 14 bases separating them. Germline V CDR1 and CDR2: SGHRS, YFSETQ. The CDR3 consists of 15 residues. The full variable domain, rest sourced from reference TRBV5-1 and TRBJ1-6, is KAGVTQTPRYLIKTRGQQVTLSCSPISGHRSVSWYQQTPGQGLQFLFEYFSETQRNKGNFPGRFSGRQFSNSRSEMNVSTLELGDSALYLCASSSSPWMNSPLHFGNGTRLTVT.

This clonotype showed up many times. J is TRBJ2-7 and V is TRBV5-5; D call uncertain. CDR1 SGHKS and CDR2 YYEKEE come from the germline V gene (reference sequence). V was clipped by 2 bases and J by 2 bases, with 8 bases between them. This CDR3 region has 13 residues. The CDR3 sequence: CASSFGPTYEQYF. The CDR3 coding sequence is TGTGCCAGCAGCTTTGGGCCGACCTACGAGCAGTACTTC.

V and J are TRBV5-1 and TRBJ1-3, with D tentatively TRBD1 (5 bases). V was shortened by 4 bases and J by 8 bases, with 10 bases between the two germline ends. CDR3 length: 12 amino acids. The germline CDR1 and CDR2 sequences are SGHRS and YFSETQ. The CDR3 DNA is TGCGCCAGCAGCGGGACTGAAGACACCATATATTTT. The encoded protein is CASSGTEDTIYF.

This clonotype was seen a few times. The chain combines TRBV28 with TRBJ1-4; D remains unclear. The CDR3 length is 12 residues. Per germline, CDR1 MDHEN and CDR2 SYDVKM. V was cut by 1 base and J by 4 bases, with 1 base left in between. The CDR3 region is CASSLFNEKLFF. The CDR3 DNA sequence: TGTGCCAGCAGTTTATTTAATGAAAAACTGTTTTTT.

This rearrangement joins TRBV24-1 to TRBJ2-5; D perhaps matches TRBD1 (6 bases). Deletions cut 6 bases from V and 1 base from J, with 20 bases between. This CDR3 comprises 17 residues. Looked up from germline, CDR1 is KGHDR and CDR2 is SFDVKD. The CDR3 reads CATSSSGRGLFQETQYF. The CDR3 region has the DNA TGTGCCACCAGTTCATCGGGCAGGGGCCTCTTCCAAGAGACCCAGTACTTC.